This record looks at one T cell receptor (beta chain) sequence and its context. Additional DNA sequences in this sample encode the identical CDR3. This CDR3 spans 15 amino acids. Germline V lookup: CDR1 SGHTA, CDR2 FQGNSA. V dropped 5 bases and J dropped 2; count of bases not matched to a gene: 5. This sample stems from a study of shared clonotypes between healthy human individuals. This table comes from immunoSEQ multiplex PCR, and its TCRdb copy is limited to in-frame clones, with some not included. The sample includes about 2.4 million clones, over 85% of them seen just once. The authors divided CD4+ cells into CD45RA+ naive and CD45RA-negative memory subsets.

The sequencing sample was made of naive CD4+ T cells from PBMCs. Sample subset: CD45RA+ positively selected. The V gene is TRBV7-2, the J gene TRBJ2-2, with TRBD1 matching 7 bases. The sequence came from a man between 18 and 35 years old in good health. Some clones in this sample may be carry-over from other donors' samples. This CDR3 is CASSLDRVNTGELFF. CDR3 sequence (DNA): TGTGCCAGCAGCCTCGACAGGGTAAACACCGGGGAGCTGTTTTTT.